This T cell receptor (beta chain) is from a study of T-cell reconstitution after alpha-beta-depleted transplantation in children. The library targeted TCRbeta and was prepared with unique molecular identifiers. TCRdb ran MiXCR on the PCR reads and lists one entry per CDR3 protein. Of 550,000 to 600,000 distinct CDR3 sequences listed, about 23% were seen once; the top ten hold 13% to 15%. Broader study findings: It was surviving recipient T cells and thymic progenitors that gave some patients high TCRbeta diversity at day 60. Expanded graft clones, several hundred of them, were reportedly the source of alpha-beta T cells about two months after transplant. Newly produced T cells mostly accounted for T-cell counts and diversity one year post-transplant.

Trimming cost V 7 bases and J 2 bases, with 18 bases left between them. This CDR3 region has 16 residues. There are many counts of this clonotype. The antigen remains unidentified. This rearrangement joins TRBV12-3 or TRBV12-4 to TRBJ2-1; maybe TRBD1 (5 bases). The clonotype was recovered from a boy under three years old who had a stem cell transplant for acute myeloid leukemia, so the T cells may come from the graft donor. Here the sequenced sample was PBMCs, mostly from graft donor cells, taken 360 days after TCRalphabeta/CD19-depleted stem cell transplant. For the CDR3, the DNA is TGTGCCAGCACCAAAAGGGGCCCCGGAGCCTACAATGAGCAGTTCTTC. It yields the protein CASTKRGPGAYNEQFF.